The 24 T cell receptor beta chains listed next were all sequenced from one sample in a study of identical twins. TCRdb re-called the 5' RACE reads through MiXCR, storing one row per CDR3 protein. Of just over 500,000 distinct CDR3 sequences in the sample, 20% to 25% were seen once. This sample was shared with a second study, whose subject was T cells expressing NK-cell markers.

Input material: CD4+ T cells sorted from blood. These receptors were obtained from a woman in her late teens or twenties in good health.

V usage is TRBV10-3 and J usage is TRBJ1-2; D perhaps matches TRBD1 (6 bases). V lost 0 bases to trimming and J lost 1 base, with 15 bases between them. Germline CDR1 ENHRY, CDR2 SYGVKD. This CDR3 has 17 residues. The chain's CDR3 is CAISESYGGSLNYGYTF. In DNA, the CDR3 is TGTGCCATCAGTGAGTCGTATGGGGGCTCTCTTAACTATGGCTACACCTTC.

In this sample, this clonotype turned up many times. J is TRBJ2-1 and V is TRBV6-6; D call uncertain. V gave up 5 bases and J gave up 10 bases, with 15 bases separating them. The CDR3 sequence is 13 residues long. CDR1 is MNHNY and CDR2 is SVGAGI in the germline V gene (reference sequence). The CDR3 DNA reads TGTGCCAGCAGTCCGACCTTTTTGAGGGAGCAGTTCTTC. Protein sequence: CASSPTFLREQFF.

This clonotype was detected a few times. V and J are TRBV21-1 and TRBJ1-2; whether TRBD1, the table's D call, matches the DNA was not checked. TRBV21-1 is termed a pseudogene. This CDR3 is 16 amino acids long. Here the CDR3 DNA reads TGTGCCAGCAGCAAAGCGAGGGTCCTGGGGTCCTATGGCTACACCTTC. Its protein product is CASSKARVLGSYGYTF.

This clonotype was observed once. The CDR3 loop is CSAPGTSGQQETQYF. DNA of the CDR3: TGCAGTGCTCCGGGGACTAGCGGACAACAAGAGACCCAGTACTTC. The chain has TRBV20-1 and TRBJ2-5, with TRBD2 matching 11 bases. The CDR3 spans 15 residues. From germline, CDR1 is DFQATT and CDR2 SNEGSKA (reference sequence). V lost 5 bases to trimming and J lost 2 bases; unmatched junction nucleotides: 7.

The chain links TRBV24-1 to TRBJ2-5; D ambiguous. The V gene's germline CDR1 is KGHDR and CDR2 SFDVKD. The CDR3 runs to 13 residues. V gave up 7 bases and J gave up 5 bases, with 13 bases separating them. In DNA form, the CDR3 reads TGTGCCACCAGGGCGTCAGCGTACGAGACCCAGTACTTC. It encodes CATRASAYETQYF.

This clonotype was seen only a few times. V gene TRBV20-1 combines with J gene TRBJ2-1; D unclear. The V end was cut by 0 bases, the J end by 4 bases, with 7 bases between. Germline loops: CDR1 DFQATT, CDR2 SNEGSKA (reference sequence). There are 13 residues in the CDR3. The CDR3 DNA sequence: TGCAGTGCTAGAGAATCCGTTTACAATGAGCAGTTCTTC. Its protein is CSARESVYNEQFF.

This chain connects TRBV10-1 to TRBJ2-1; D is uncertain. The V gene lost 6 bases and the J gene lost 2 bases, with 11 bases spanning the gap. The CDR3 extends over 14 amino acids. Germline CDR1 WNHNN, CDR2 SYGVQD (reference sequence). The CDR3 DNA follows: TGCGCCAGCAGCTCCAAGTGGGCCTACAATGAGCAGTTCTTC. Protein product: CASSSKWAYNEQFF.

This clonotype was counted ten times or more. The gene calls are TRBV12-3 or TRBV12-4 and TRBJ1-5, with TRBD1 as a possible D gene (6 bases). The CDR3 totals 16 residues. The ends were cut back, 5 bases at V and 0 bases at J, with 14 bases in the middle. The CDR3 DNA follows: TGTGCCAGCAGTGTGGACAGCTTATATAGCAATCAGCCCCAGCATTTT. Translated: CASSVDSLYSNQPQHF.

V gene TRBV6-2 or TRBV6-3 combines with J gene TRBJ2-3; 8 nucleotides match TRBD1. Per the germline V gene, CDR1 is MNHEY and CDR2 is SVGEGT. CDR3 size: 13 residues. Unmatched junction bases numbered 4, after V lost 5 bases and J lost 6 bases. The CDR3 bases are TGTGCCAGCAGTCAACAGGGGGGCGATACGCAGTATTTT. Residues: CASSQQGGDTQYF.

The chain employs TRBV9 and TRBJ1-1; D unresolved. Germline CDR1 SGDLS, CDR2 YYNGEE. There are 13 residues in the CDR3. Deletions cut 0 bases from V and 3 bases from J, with 6 bases between. The CDR3 bases are TGTGCCAGCAGCGTAGCTGAGTACACTGAAGCTTTCTTT. It yields the protein CASSVAEYTEAFF. Complete variable domain (other parts from reference TRBV9 and TRBJ1-1): DSGVTQTPKHLITATGQRVTLRCSPRSGDLSVYWYQQSLDQGLQFLIQYYNGEERAKGNILERFSAQQFPDLHSELNLSSLELGDSALYFCASSVAEYTEAFFGQGTRLTVV.

This clonotype turned up a few times. The CDR3 nucleotides read TGTGCCAGCAGTTCCGTCCATGAAGCTTTCTTT. It translates to CASSSVHEAFF. The chain has TRBV7-9 and TRBJ1-1; D call uncertain. There are 11 residues in the CDR3. The V gene lost 6 bases and the J gene lost 7 bases, with 9 bases spanning the gap. Germline lookup yields CDR1 SEHNR and CDR2 FQNEAQ (reference sequence).

This clonotype was seen a handful of times. The chain employs TRBV5-1 and TRBJ1-2; D is undetermined. The CDR3 is 14 amino acids. The V gene's germline CDR1 is SGHRS and CDR2 YFSETQ. Trimming took off 0 bases at V and 0 bases at J, with 6 bases between the two ends. The CDR3 sequence: CASSLGGTNYGYTF. CDR3 coding DNA: TGCGCCAGCAGCTTGGGAGGAACTAACTATGGCTACACCTTC.

This chain links TRBV6-1 with TRBJ2-7, with TRBD2 as a possible D gene (7 bases). Germline V gene data show CDR1 as MNHNS and CDR2 as SASEGT. There are 18 residues in the CDR3. Trimming shortened V by 6 bases and J by 0 bases, and 24 bases separated the two germline ends. The CDR3 loop is CASSRLLGGGASSYEQYF. The CDR3 coding sequence is TGTGCCAGCAGCCGCCTTCTGGGCGGGGGCGCCAGCTCCTACGAGCAGTACTTC.

This clonotype was seen just once. This sequence joins TRBV20-1 and TRBJ2-1, with TRBD2 identical over 7 bases. CDR3 length: 16 residues. Germline lookup yields CDR1 DFQATT and CDR2 SNEGSKA (reference sequence). The V and J ends lost 5 bases and 0 bases, in that order; junction bases with no gene match: 10. Here the CDR3 reads CSAARTGGYSYNEQFF. The CDR3 DNA reads TGCAGTGCTGCCCGAACGGGGGGTTACTCCTACAATGAGCAGTTCTTC.

Here the CDR3 reads CASSFQDREEKLFF. The CDR3 region has the DNA TGTGCCAGCAGTTTTCAGGACAGGGAGGAAAAACTGTTTTTT. The chain uses TRBV12-3 or TRBV12-4 and TRBJ1-4; TRBD1 matches 8 bases. V was clipped by 3 bases and J by 8 bases; unmatched bases: 5. This CDR3 has 14 amino acids.

The chain couples TRBV4-1 to TRBJ2-1; D is possibly TRBD2 (5 bases). The CDR3 sequence is 15 residues long. Germline V gives CDR1 MGHRA, CDR2 YSYEKL. V was trimmed by 2 bases and J by 4 bases, leaving 12 bases between them. CDR3 in DNA: TGCGCCAGCAGCCAACCGGGGAAGAGATACAATGAGCAGTTCTTC. Amino acid sequence: CASSQPGKRYNEQFF.

The V and J genes are TRBV6-1 and TRBJ1-5; 9 bases are a match to TRBD1. The CDR3 totals 16 residues. CDR1 and CDR2 from the germline V gene are MNHNS and SASEGT. The V gene end was trimmed by 6 bases and the J gene end by 1 base; junction bases not matched to a gene: 7. This CDR3 reads CASRGQGMRSNQPQHF. The CDR3 DNA sequence: TGTGCCAGCAGAGGACAGGGGATGAGAAGCAATCAGCCCCAGCATTTT.

The chain recombines TRBV27 with TRBJ2-7; D unresolved. V was pared by 3 bases and J by 0 bases, with 12 bases between. CDR1 is MNHEY and CDR2 is SMNVEV in the germline V gene (reference sequence). The CDR3 spans 15 residues. CDR3 bases: TGTGCCAGCAGTTTCGAGCCTTCTAGCTCCTACGAGCAGTACTTC. Translating it yields CASSFEPSSSYEQYF.

V usage is TRBV12-3 or TRBV12-4 and J usage is TRBJ2-4; TRBD1 might be the D (5 bases). The CDR3 spans 16 residues. The V end lost 6 bases, the J end lost 2 bases, and 17 bases lay between the germline ends. The CDR3 here is CASSPQGSITKNIQYF. In DNA form, the CDR3 reads TGTGCCAGCAGCCCCCAGGGAAGTATTACCAAAAACATTCAGTACTTC.

The gene calls are TRBV9 and TRBJ2-3; 7 bases match TRBD2. With 3 bases clipped from V and 4 bases from J, the junction kept 5 bases outside the gene matches. The CDR3 is 14 residues long. Germline V gene lookup returns CDR1 SGDLS and CDR2 YYNGEE. The CDR3: CASSGGGGPDTQYF. The DNA of the CDR3 is TGTGCCAGCAGCGGTGGCGGGGGACCAGATACGCAGTATTTT. Using reference TRBV9 and TRBJ2-3 for the parts outside the CDR3, the full variable domain is DSGVTQTPKHLITATGQRVTLRCSPRSGDLSVYWYQQSLDQGLQFLIQYYNGEERAKGNILERFSAQQFPDLHSELNLSSLELGDSALYFCASSGGGGPDTQYFGPGTRLTVL.

This clonotype was counted only a few times. The chain combines TRBV12-3 or TRBV12-4 with TRBJ1-2; D remains ambiguous. Deletions cut 6 bases from V and 4 bases from J, with 18 bases between. CDR3 size: 15 residues. CDR3 protein: CASSPADLWSYGYTF. CDR3 DNA: TGTGCCAGCAGCCCCGCAGACCTCTGGAGCTATGGCTACACCTTC.

The gene calls are TRBV5-6 and TRBJ2-3, with TRBD2 matching 11 bases. Germline CDR1 and CDR2: SGHDT and YYEEEE. This CDR3 is 16 amino acids long. J was trimmed by 0 bases and V by 3 bases; bases with no gene match: 3. The CDR3, as DNA: TGTGCCAGCAGCTACGGACTAGCGGGTAGCACAGATACGCAGTATTTT. It encodes CASSYGLAGSTDTQYF.

The rearrangement uses TRBV9 and TRBJ2-3, with 11 bases identical to TRBD2. Germline CDR1 reads SGDLS; CDR2 reads YYNGEE. The CDR3 is 16 residues long. V lost 0 bases to trimming and J lost 10 bases; unmatched junction nucleotides: 10. The CDR3 reads CASSVEGNSGGAAQYF. The DNA of the CDR3 is TGTGCCAGCAGCGTAGAGGGGAATAGCGGGGGGGCCGCGCAGTATTTT.

This clonotype was found a few times. The chain combines TRBV12-3 or TRBV12-4 with TRBJ2-7; the D gene is possibly TRBD2 (6 bases). Trimming shortened V by 6 bases and J by 4 bases, and 22 bases separated the two germline ends. There are 16 residues in the CDR3. CDR3 loop: CASSPLFGSLKYEQYF. The CDR3 DNA follows: TGTGCCAGCAGCCCCTTATTCGGGAGTCTTAAATACGAGCAGTACTTC.